Listed below are T cell receptor beta chains from one sample, sequenced in a study of blood T cell repertoires in COVID-19. Libraries were prepared by immunoSEQ multiplex PCR; TCRdb keeps only in-frame clonotypes and omits some of them. The data contain some 65,000 clones, roughly 85% of them singletons. Sequencing input: peripheral blood. Every receptor here comes from a man of 80 years or more with acute or convalescent COVID-19. CDR3s include the opening cysteine and the closing phenylalanine or tryptophan. D genes are given only for firm matches. Rows give clone size only sometimes, using once, few, many, or a class for an expanded clone.

-	TRBV6-5	TRBJ1-1	-	14	TGTGCCAGCAGTTACGTGGGGGGTCGCACTGAAGCTTTCTTT	CASSYVGGRTEAFF
TRBD1	TRBV24-1	TRBJ1-2	-	15	TGTGCCACCAGTGGACGGGACAGGGCGGATTCTGGCTACACCTTC	CATSGRDRADSGYTF
TRBD2	TRBV6-2/TRBV6-3	TRBJ2-7	-	15	TGTGCCAGCAGTAGCTCCGGGACTAGACCTATCGAGCAGTACTTC	CASSSSGTRPIEQYF
TRBD1	TRBV29-1	TRBJ1-2	-	16	TGCAGCGTTGTGGGGACAGGGTTTGGGATCGACTATGGCTACACCTTC	CSVVGTGFGIDYGYTF
TRBD2	TRBV20-1	TRBJ2-3	-	15	TGCAGTGCTAGTTTAATACGTAGCGGGGGGGATACGCAGTATTTT	CSASLIRSGGDTQYF
TRBD2	TRBV11-2	TRBJ2-5	-	14	TGTGCCAGCACACTAGCGGGGGTAAGGAAGACCCAGTACTTC	CASTLAGVRKTQYF
-	TRBV7-2	TRBJ2-3	-	16	TGTGCCAGCAGCTTAGGTCCAGGGGCGGCTGCGGATACGCAGTATTTT	CASSLGPGAAADTQYF
TRBD1	TRBV5-1	TRBJ2-3	few	14	TGCGCCAGCTCCGGGACAGGGGGCCCAGATACGCAGTATTTT	CASSGTGGPDTQYF
-	TRBV5-1	TRBJ2-1	-	12	TGCGCCAGCAGGAAGGGAGGCAATGAGCAGTTCTTC	CASRKGGNEQFF
-	TRBV7-2	TRBJ2-2	-	14	TGTGCCAGCAGCTTTGTTGGGAGCACCGGGGAGCTGTTTTTT	CASSFVGSTGELFF
TRBD1	TRBV3-1/TRBV3-2	TRBJ1-3	-	17	TGTGCCAGCAGCCAAGGATTGGACAGGGTCTCTGGAAACACCATATATTTT	CASSQGLDRVSGNTIYF
TRBD1	TRBV4-2	TRBJ1-6	-	18	TGTGCCAGCAGCCAGATTTTCCGGGACAGGGGGCTTAATTCACCCCTCCACTTT	CASSQIFRDRGLNSPLHF
-	TRBV7-2	TRBJ2-7	-	14	TGTGCCAGCAGCTTCACAGGGTGGGGCTACGAGCAGTACTTC	CASSFTGWGYEQYF
-	TRBV28	TRBJ1-2	once	13	TGTGCCAGCAGTTTCAGGGCCGACTATGGCTACACCTTC	CASSFRADYGYTF
TRBD1	TRBV7-2	TRBJ1-1	-	15	TGTGCCAGCAGCTCGCGACAGGGTCGAGACACTGAAGCTTTCTTT	CASSSRQGRDTEAFF
-	TRBV5-5	TRBJ1-6	-	16	TGTGCCAGCAGCGAAGGGGTGAGCTCCTATAATTCACCCCTCCACTTT	CASSEGVSSYNSPLHF
-	TRBV27	TRBJ1-5	-	15	TGTGCCAGCAGTTTGGGAGGGACCGTCAATCAGCCCCAGCATTTT	CASSLGGTVNQPQHF
-	TRBV10-1	TRBJ2-1	-	16	TGCGCCAGCAGTGAGATCAGGGACTCATCCTACAATGAGCAGTTCTTC	CASSEIRDSSYNEQFF
-	TRBV6-5	TRBJ1-2	few	16	TGTGCCAGCAGTTACTCACCCCAGGGTTCTTACTATGGCTACACCTTC	CASSYSPQGSYYGYTF
TRBD1	TRBV19	TRBJ1-6	-	13	TGTGCCAGTTCTTACAGGGGGTCTTCACCCCTCCACTTT	CASSYRGSSPLHF
-	TRBV4-2	TRBJ1-2	-	16	TGTGCCAGCAGCCAAGTCCTTAGGGGGTCGAACTATGGCTACACCTTC	CASSQVLRGSNYGYTF
TRBD1	TRBV19	TRBJ1-5	once	15	TGTGCCAGTAGTATCCAGGACAGGGGGAGACAGCCCCAGCATTTT	CASSIQDRGRQPQHF
-	TRBV3-1/TRBV3-2	TRBJ2-7	-	15	TGTGCCAGCAGCCAAGAGATATCTGGTAGCCACGAGCAGTACTTC	CASSQEISGSHEQYF
-	TRBV7-9	TRBJ1-4	-	14	TGTGCCAGCAGCTCGGACGGCGGGTGGGAAAAACTGTTTTTT	CASSSDGGWEKLFF
TRBD1	TRBV9	TRBJ1-2	-	15	TGTGCCAGCAGCGTAGGGACAGGGGGCGACTATGGCTACACCTTC	CASSVGTGGDYGYTF
TRBD1	TRBV2	TRBJ2-2	-	15	TGTGCCAGCAGTGAATCAGGGGGATTCACCGGGGAGCTGTTTTTT	CASSESGGFTGELFF
-	TRBV4-1	TRBJ2-5	-	15	TGCGCCAGCAGCCAGAGCCGTCGATCCCAAGAGACCCAGTACTTC	CASSQSRRSQETQYF
-	TRBV7-9	TRBJ1-5	-	14	TGTGCCAGCAGCTTAGGGACAGCTAATCAGCCCCAGCATTTT	CASSLGTANQPQHF
-	TRBV20-1	TRBJ2-7	-	13	TGCAGTGCTAGTAGGGGTCCTGGATACGAGCAGTACTTC	CSASRGPGYEQYF
-	TRBV13	TRBJ1-1	once	14	TGTGCCAGCAGCTTAACCCACAAGAACACTGAAGCTTTCTTT	CASSLTHKNTEAFF
TRBD1	TRBV6-1	TRBJ1-4	-	14	TGTGCCAGCAGTGAGACAGGGGGTAATGAAAAACTGTTTTTT	CASSETGGNEKLFF
-	TRBV18	TRBJ2-5	-	13	TGTGCCAGCTCGACGGGACTTCAAGAGACCCAGTACTTC	CASSTGLQETQYF
-	TRBV3-1/TRBV3-2	TRBJ1-4	-	15	TGTGCCAGCAGCCCTAACGACATAATCGGTGAAAAACTGTTTTTT	CASSPNDIIGEKLFF
TRBD1	TRBV7-2	TRBJ1-5	few	15	TGTGCCAGCAGCAGGGGGACAGGGTCCGGTCAGCCCCAGCATTTT	CASSRGTGSGQPQHF
-	TRBV5-5	TRBJ1-2	once	15	TGTGCCAGCAGCTTGGGGAGGGTTAATGGCCTCGGCTACACCTTC	CASSLGRVNGLGYTF
TRBD2	TRBV23-1	TRBJ2-7	-	17	TGCGCCAGCAGGCAATCCCCCCAGCGGGAGGGGTCCTACGAGCAGTACTTC	CASRQSPQREGSYEQYF
-	TRBV24-1	TRBJ1-2	-	14	TGTGCCACCAGTGCGTCGACAGTGGGCTATGGCTACACCTTC	CATSASTVGYGYTF
TRBD1	TRBV29-1	TRBJ2-3	-	13	TGCAGCGGAACGGACAGGCACACAGATACGCAGTATTTT	CSGTDRHTDTQYF
TRBD2	TRBV29-1	TRBJ2-3	-	14	TGCAGCGCCCGCGGGAGGGCCCTCACAGATACGCAGTATTTT	CSARGRALTDTQYF
TRBD1	TRBV29-1	TRBJ2-3	-	17	TGCAGCGCAGAGGGACAGGGGGCCCGAACTCGGCCAGATACGCAGTATTTT	CSAEGQGARTRPDTQYF
-	TRBV30	TRBJ1-2	-	15	TGTGCCTGGAGTGTAGGAAGGCAGGAAATCTATGGCTACACCTTC	CAWSVGRQEIYGYTF
TRBD2	TRBV4-2	TRBJ2-1	once	16	TGTGCCAGCAGCCAAGGAGGACGAGAGCGGGGGGTCTTGCAGTTCTTC	CASSQGGRERGVLQFF
TRBD2	TRBV3-1/TRBV3-2	TRBJ2-1	-	14	TGTGCCAGCAGCCTTAGCGGGAGTGGGAATGAGCAGTTCTTC	CASSLSGSGNEQFF
TRBD1	TRBV5-1	TRBJ1-2	-	14	TGCGCCAGCACCTACAGGGGGGATAACTATGGCTACACCTTC	CASTYRGDNYGYTF
TRBD2	TRBV4-1	TRBJ2-7	-	13	TGCGCCAGCAGCCTCCGGGAGGTTCAGGAGCAGTACTTC	CASSLREVQEQYF
-	TRBV5-8	TRBJ2-7	few	11	TGTGCCAGCAGCGCCTATTACGAGCAGTACTTC	CASSAYYEQYF
TRBD2	TRBV5-4	TRBJ2-7	few	15	TGTGCCAGCAGCCCTCGGGGCGGGAGCTCCTACGAGCAGTACTTC	CASSPRGGSSYEQYF
TRBD2	TRBV4-2	TRBJ2-3	-	16	TGTGCCAGCAGCCAAGCGGCGGGAGGGAGCACAGATACGCAGTATTTT	CASSQAAGGSTDTQYF
TRBD1	TRBV13	TRBJ2-7	-	16	TGTGCCAGCAGCTGGACAGGTCGATCCTATTCCTACGAGCAGTACTTC	CASSWTGRSYSYEQYF
-	TRBV12-3/TRBV12-4	TRBJ1-1	-	13	TGTGCCAGCAGTTTAGGGGGAGGCGTTAGGGCTTTCTTT	CASSLGGGVRAFF
-	TRBV9	TRBJ2-5	-	14	TGTGCCAGCAGCGTAGATGGCGGTAAGGAGACCCAGTACTTC	CASSVDGGKETQYF
-	TRBV6-5	TRBJ2-7	-	13	TGTGCCAGCAGTTACAGAGACTCCTACGAGCAGTACTTC	CASSYRDSYEQYF
-	TRBV12-5	TRBJ2-7	-	13	TGTGCTAGTGGTTTGGCGAACATTGACGAGCAGTACTTC	CASGLANIDEQYF
-	TRBV27	TRBJ1-5	-	13	TGTGCCAGCAGTTTACTCGGCTCGGGGCCCCAGCATTTT	CASSLLGSGPQHF